The 14 T cell receptor beta chains below all came from one sample that was sequenced in a study of OX40 agonist ivuxolimab in advanced cancers. Generated by immunoSEQ multiplex PCR, the TCRdb table keeps only in-frame clones and is missing some. The repertoire holds 35,000 to 50,000 clones, with approximately 90% as singletons. Specimen: CD4+ or CD8+ T cells sorted from blood, collected in a trial of the OX40 agonist ivuxolimab. The receptors stem from an adult with an advanced solid tumor such as melanoma, head and neck, liver or kidney cancer.

This chain links TRBV7-8 with TRBJ2-1; D gene ambiguous. CDR1 and CDR2 from the germline V gene are SGHVS and FQNEAQ. The CDR3 runs 14 residues. Trimming stripped 1 base from V and 1 base from J, with 5 bases between. The CDR3 coding sequence is TGTGCCAGCAGCTTAGTCGGGTCCTACAATGAGCAGTTCTTC. Protein: CASSLVGSYNEQFF. The variable domain in full, completed from reference TRBV7-8 and TRBJ2-1, reads GAGVSQSPRYKVAKRGQDVALRCDPISGHVSLFWYQQALGQGPEFLTYFQNEAQLDKSGLPSDRFFAERPEGSVSTLKIQRTQQEDSAVYLCASSLVGSYNEQFFGPGTRLTVL.

The chain joins TRBV9 to TRBJ2-7, with 13 nucleotides matching TRBD2. Germline V lookup: CDR1 SGDLS, CDR2 YYNGEE. CDR3 length: 15 residues. V lost 4 bases, J lost 3 bases, and 4 bases stayed unmatched. The CDR3 DNA reads as TGTGCCAGCAGCTTCGGACTAGCGGGAGACTACGAGCAGTACTTC. Translating it yields CASSFGLAGDYEQYF.

This clone is categorized as large. The V gene is TRBV6-1, the J gene TRBJ2-2; TRBD2 agrees at 9 bases. Trimming took 1 base from V and 6 from J; bases not matched to a gene: 9. Germline loops: CDR1 MNHNS, CDR2 SASEGT. This CDR3 has 17 amino acids. The chain's CDR3 is CASSEGVGAGGPGELFF. CDR3 nucleotides: TGTGCCAGCAGTGAAGGGGTGGGAGCGGGAGGTCCCGGGGAGCTGTTTTTT.

The rearrangement joins TRBV7-9 to TRBJ2-7; no clear D. The CDR3 consists of 16 residues. Trimming removed 5 bases at V and 2 bases at J, with 19 bases between. Germline V lookup: CDR1 SEHNR, CDR2 FQNEAQ (reference sequence). The CDR3 sequence: CASSPPEGMETYEQYF. The CDR3 nucleotides read TGTGCCAGCAGCCCGCCAGAAGGGATGGAGACCTACGAGCAGTACTTC.

V and J are TRBV6-6 and TRBJ2-3, with 9 bases matching TRBD1. Unmatched junction bases numbered 7, after V lost 6 bases and J lost 6 bases. The CDR3 extends over 14 amino acids. Germline CDR1 is MNHNY and CDR2 is SVGAGI (reference sequence). CDR3 DNA sequence: TGTGCCAGCAGAGCACAGGGGGCATGGGATACGCAGTATTTT. This codes for CASRAQGAWDTQYF.

The chain carries TRBV30 and TRBJ1-2; no clear D gene. Per the germline V gene, CDR1 is GTSNPN and CDR2 is SVGIG (reference sequence). The CDR3 runs 13 residues. Trimming cost V 8 bases and J 4 bases, with 17 bases left between them. The CDR3 nucleotides are TGTGCCGTTCTGCCTGGAGGCGTCTATGGCTACACCTTC. Its translation is CAVLPGGVYGYTF.

V usage is TRBV28 and J usage is TRBJ2-1; a weak D match, TRBD2 (5 bases). V lost 3 bases and J 3 bases, leaving 15 bases between the germline ends. The germline CDR1 and CDR2 sequences are MDHEN and SYDVKM. The CDR3 runs to 16 residues. The CDR3 sequence: CASSFDLSEVYNEQFF. CDR3 in DNA: TGTGCCAGCAGTTTTGACCTTAGCGAAGTCTACAATGAGCAGTTCTTC.

This clone was counted a few times. The J gene is TRBJ1-4, the V gene TRBV19; D is unresolved. The ends were cut back, 0 bases at V and 6 bases at J, with 14 bases in the middle. Germline V gene lookup returns CDR1 LNHDA and CDR2 SQIVND (reference sequence). The CDR3 covers 16 residues. This chain's CDR3 is CASSIDPAVFDEKLFF. The CDR3, as DNA: TGTGCCAGTAGTATAGACCCAGCGGTCTTCGATGAAAAACTGTTTTTT. Supplemented by reference TRBV19 and TRBJ1-4, the full variable domain reads DGGITQSPKYLFRKEGQNVTLSCEQNLNHDAMYWYRQDPGQGLRLIYYSQIVNDFQKGDIAEGYSVSREKKESFPLTVTSAQKNPTAFYLCASSIDPAVFDEKLFFGSGTQLSVL.

The chain joins TRBV6-6 to TRBJ2-2; no clear D gene. With 7 bases removed from V and 6 bases from J, the gap between germline ends came to 9 bases. The CDR3 consists of 12 residues. Germline CDR1 MNHNY, CDR2 SVGAGI (reference sequence). The CDR3 here is CASTTRPGELFF. The CDR3 DNA follows: TGTGCCAGCACCACACGCCCCGGGGAGCTGTTTTTT.

V usage is TRBV5-6 and J usage is TRBJ2-5; the D gene is possibly TRBD1 (6 bases). CDR3 length: 17 amino acids. V lost 0 bases and J lost 5, with 20 bases in between. CDR1 and CDR2 from the germline V gene are SGHDT and YYEEEE. CDR3 in amino acids: CASSLGLGRGLVETQYF. CDR3 bases: TGTGCCAGCAGCTTGGGATTGGGCAGGGGCTTAGTGGAGACCCAGTACTTC.

This sequence joins TRBV19 and TRBJ1-2, with TRBD1 matching over 8 bases. V gave up 5 bases and J gave up 6 bases; unmatched junction bases: 5. Germline CDR1 and CDR2: LNHDA and SQIVND (reference sequence). The CDR3 length is 13 residues. CDR3 in amino acids: CASSPGQGNGYTF. In DNA form, the CDR3 reads TGTGCCAGTAGTCCCGGACAGGGCAATGGCTACACCTTC.

CDR3 nucleotide sequence: TGCGCCAGCAGCTCTTACTGGGGGGCTTACACTGAAGCTTTCTTT. It specifies CASSSYWGAYTEAFF. This rearrangement joins TRBV5-1 to TRBJ1-1, with D possibly matching TRBD1 (6 bases). The ends were cut back, 3 bases at V and 3 bases at J, with 15 bases in the middle. CDR1 SGHRS and CDR2 YFSETQ come from the germline V gene. This CDR3 has 15 residues.

The gene calls are TRBV10-1 and TRBJ2-3; D remains ambiguous. V was cut by 3 bases and J by 6 bases, with 10 bases left in between. CDR3 size: 13 residues. Germline CDR1 WNHNN, CDR2 SYGVQD (reference sequence). This chain's CDR3 is CASSESMFDTQYF. The CDR3 bases are TGCGCCAGCAGTGAATCTATGTTCGATACGCAGTATTTT.

The rearrangement links TRBV7-9 to TRBJ2-3; 9 bases match TRBD1. Germline V lookup: CDR1 SEHNR, CDR2 FQNEAQ (reference sequence). V lost 3 bases to trimming and J lost 3 bases; unmatched junction nucleotides: 4. There are 15 residues in the CDR3. CDR3 sequence (DNA): TGTGCCAGCAGCTTGGGACAGGGTTCGACAGATACGCAGTATTTT. This codes for CASSLGQGSTDTQYF.